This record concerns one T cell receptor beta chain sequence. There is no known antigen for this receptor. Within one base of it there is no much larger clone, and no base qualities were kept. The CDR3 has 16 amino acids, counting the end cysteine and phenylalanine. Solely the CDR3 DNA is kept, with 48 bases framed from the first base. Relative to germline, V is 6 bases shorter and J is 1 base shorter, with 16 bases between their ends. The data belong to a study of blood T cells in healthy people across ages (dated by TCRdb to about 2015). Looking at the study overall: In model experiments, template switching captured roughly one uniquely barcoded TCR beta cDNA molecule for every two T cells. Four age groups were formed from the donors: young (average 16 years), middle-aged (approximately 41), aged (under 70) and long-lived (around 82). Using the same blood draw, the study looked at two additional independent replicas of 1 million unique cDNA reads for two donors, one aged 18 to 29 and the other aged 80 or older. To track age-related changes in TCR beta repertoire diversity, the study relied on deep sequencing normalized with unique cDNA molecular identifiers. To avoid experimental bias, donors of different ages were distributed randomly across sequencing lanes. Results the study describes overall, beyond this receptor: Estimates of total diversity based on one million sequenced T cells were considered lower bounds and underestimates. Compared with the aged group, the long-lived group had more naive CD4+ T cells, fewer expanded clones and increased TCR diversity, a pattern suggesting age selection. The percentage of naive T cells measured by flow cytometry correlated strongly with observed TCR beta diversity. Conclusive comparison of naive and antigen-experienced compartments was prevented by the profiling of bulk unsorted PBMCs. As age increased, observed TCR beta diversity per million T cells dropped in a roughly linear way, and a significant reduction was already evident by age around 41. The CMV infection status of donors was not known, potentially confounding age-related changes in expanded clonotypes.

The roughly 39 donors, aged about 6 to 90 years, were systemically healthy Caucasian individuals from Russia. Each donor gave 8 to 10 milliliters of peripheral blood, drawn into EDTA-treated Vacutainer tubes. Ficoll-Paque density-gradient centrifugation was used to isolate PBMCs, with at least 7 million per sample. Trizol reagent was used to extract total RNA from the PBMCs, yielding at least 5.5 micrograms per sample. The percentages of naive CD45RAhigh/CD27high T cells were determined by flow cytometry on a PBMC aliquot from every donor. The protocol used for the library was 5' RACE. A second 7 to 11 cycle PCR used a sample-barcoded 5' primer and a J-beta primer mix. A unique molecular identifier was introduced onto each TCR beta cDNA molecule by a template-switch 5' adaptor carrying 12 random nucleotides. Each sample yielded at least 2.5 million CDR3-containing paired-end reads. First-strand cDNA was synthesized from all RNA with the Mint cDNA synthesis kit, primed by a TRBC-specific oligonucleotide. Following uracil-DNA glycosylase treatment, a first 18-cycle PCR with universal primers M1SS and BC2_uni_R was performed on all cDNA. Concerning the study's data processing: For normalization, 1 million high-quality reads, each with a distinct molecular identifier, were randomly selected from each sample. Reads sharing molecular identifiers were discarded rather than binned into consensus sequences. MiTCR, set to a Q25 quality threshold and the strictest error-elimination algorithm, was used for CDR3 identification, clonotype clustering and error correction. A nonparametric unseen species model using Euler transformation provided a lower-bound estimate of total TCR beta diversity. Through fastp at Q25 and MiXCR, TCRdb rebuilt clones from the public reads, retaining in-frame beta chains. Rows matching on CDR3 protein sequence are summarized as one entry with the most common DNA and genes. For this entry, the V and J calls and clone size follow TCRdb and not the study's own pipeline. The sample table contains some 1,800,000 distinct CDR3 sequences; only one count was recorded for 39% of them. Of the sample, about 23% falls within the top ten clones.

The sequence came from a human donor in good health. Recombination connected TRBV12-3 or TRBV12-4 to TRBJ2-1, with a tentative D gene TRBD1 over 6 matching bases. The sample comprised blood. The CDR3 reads CASRRYRERSYNEQFF. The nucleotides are TGTGCCAGCAGGAGATACAGGGAAAGGTCCTACAATGAGCAGTTCTTC.